This T cell receptor (beta chain) was recovered during a study of response to subunit inactivated influenza vaccine. Study-level results: The authors put forward the suggestion that each seasonal influenza vaccination may bring in only a limited number of new T cells.

Details on this clonotype: Its antigen is still unknown.

Germline CDR1 is DFQATT and CDR2 is SNEGSKA (reference sequence). CDR3 size: 14 residues. V was clipped by 5 bases and J by 4 bases; unmatched bases: 11. One entry per CDR3 protein results from TCRdb running MiXCR on the RT-PCR reads. The table records a few hundred thousand distinct CDR3 sequences, 11% of them present only once. This receptor was taken from a man aged 45-65 years who received an inactivated influenza vaccine. Sequences were derived from PBMCs from blood, sampled roughly 6 weeks after vaccination. The chain is built from TRBV20-1 and TRBJ2-7, with TRBD2 matching over 7 bases. The CDR3 DNA is TGCAGTGCTTTCCGGGACTACAAAAAATACGAGCAGTACTTC. It specifies CSAFRDYKKYEQYF.